Following are 32 T cell receptor beta chains from one sample sequenced in a study of cytomegalovirus exposure and HLA in healthy donors. Amplification used 60 Vbeta primers and 13 Jbeta primers. Using immunoSEQ multiplex PCR, the repertoire was profiled, and TCRdb retains in-frame clones only, with some absent. The sample includes under 200,000 clones, 65% to 85% of them seen just once. The specimen was PBMCs. These TCRs come from a man between 50 and 59 years old in good health and CMV-seronegative.

This rearrangement joins TRBV15 to TRBJ1-5, with no clear D. The CDR3 runs 14 residues. V lost 4 bases and J lost 2, with 9 bases in between. Germline lookup yields CDR1 LNHNV and CDR2 YYDKDF (reference sequence). CDR3 in DNA: TGTGCCACCAGCAAAGCGGGTGGCAATCAGCCCCAGCATTTT. Residues: CATSKAGGNQPQHF.

The chain couples TRBV25-1 to TRBJ1-2; 9 bases are shared with TRBD1. V lost 3 bases to trimming and J lost 6 bases; unmatched junction nucleotides: 14. The CDR3 has 17 amino acids. Germline CDR1 is MGHDK and CDR2 is SYGVNS. CDR3 DNA sequence: TGTGCCAGCAGTGACCCCGGGAGGGACAGGGTGAGGGATGGCTACACCTTC. Its protein is CASSDPGRDRVRDGYTF.

This clone occurred a few times. The chain is built from TRBV7-8 and TRBJ1-1; TRBD1 is a possible D gene (6 bases). The germline gives CDR1 SGHVS, CDR2 FQNEAQ. V lost 5 bases and J 9 bases, leaving 10 bases between the germline ends. The CDR3 runs 11 residues. The CDR3 nucleotides read TGTGCCAGCAGCCCACAGGGAAAAGCTTTCTTT. Protein sequence: CASSPQGKAFF.

The chain recombines TRBV6-6 with TRBJ1-6, with D maybe TRBD1 (5 bases). The germline V gene has CDR1 MNHNY and CDR2 SVGAGI (reference sequence). This CDR3 is built from 16 residues. The germline V and J ends were trimmed by 5 bases and 0 bases, with 11 bases remaining between them. The CDR3 spells CASSRDGSSYNSPLHF. The CDR3 DNA follows: TGTGCCAGCAGTCGGGACGGGAGCTCCTATAATTCACCCCTCCACTTT.

The chain couples TRBV15 to TRBJ1-2; D perhaps matches TRBD1 (6 bases). The V gene lost 6 bases and the J gene lost 3 bases, with 11 bases spanning the gap. This CDR3 is built from 13 residues. Germline CDR1 LNHNV, CDR2 YYDKDF (reference sequence). This CDR3 is CATSQGLDYGYTF. CDR3 nucleotides: TGTGCCACCAGTCAGGGGCTGGACTATGGCTACACCTTC.

The chain couples TRBV27 to TRBJ2-6, with D uncertain. The CDR3 runs 14 residues. In germline, CDR1 is MNHEY, CDR2 SMNVEV (reference sequence). V was shortened by 7 bases and J by 0 bases, with 7 bases between the two germline ends. CDR3 sequence (DNA): TGTGCCAGCACCTTCAGCTCTGGGGCCAACGTCCTGACTTTC. Its translation is CASTFSSGANVLTF.

This clone has more than one count but fewer than ten. The V call is TRBV21-1, the J call TRBJ1-3; the table's D call, TRBD1, has no DNA check behind it. TRBV21-1 is labeled a pseudogene. The CDR3 extends over 13 amino acids. The CDR3 here is CASRVDRGNTIYF. The DNA of the CDR3 is TGTGCCAGCAGGGTGGACAGGGGAAACACCATATATTTT.

The chain carries TRBV7-2 and TRBJ2-3, with D tentatively TRBD1 (5 bases). CDR1 and CDR2 from the germline V gene are SGHTA and FQGNSA. The V end was cut by 5 bases, the J end by 7 bases, with 13 bases between. This CDR3 has 13 amino acids. The CDR3 region has the DNA TGTGCCAGCAGCCCTCCAAAGGGGAATACGCAGTATTTT. Protein sequence: CASSPPKGNTQYF.

V gene TRBV2 combines with J gene TRBJ1-3; 7 bases map to TRBD1. The J call may be mistaken, given a closer DNA end match to TRBJ2-2. Germline values: CDR1 SNHLY, CDR2 FYNNEI. The CDR3 has 14 residues. Written as DNA, the CDR3 is TGTGCCAACAGACAGGGTGTGAGCACCGGGGAGCTGTTTTTT. Translated, it gives CANRQGVSTGELFF.

The rearrangement links TRBV18 to TRBJ2-7; D unclear. The germline CDR1 and CDR2 sequences are KGHSH and LQKENI. The CDR3 runs to 15 residues. V lost 2 bases and J lost 4, with 15 bases in between. The CDR3 here is CASSPIPGANYEQYF. As DNA, the CDR3 is TGTGCCAGCTCACCAATCCCGGGTGCAAATTACGAGCAGTACTTC.

The chain is built from TRBV7-3 and TRBJ2-5; 9 positions match TRBD2. V shed 1 base, J shed 5 bases, and the junction held 5 bases outside the gene matches. Germline V gene sequence: CDR1 SGHTA, CDR2 FQGTGA. The CDR3 length is 15 residues. The CDR3 region is CASSLNPGLAETQYF. The CDR3 bases are TGTGCCAGCAGCTTAAACCCCGGACTAGCGGAGACCCAGTACTTC.

This chain connects TRBV4-3 to TRBJ1-6; D ambiguous. V lost 5 bases and J 6 bases, leaving 14 bases between the germline ends. This CDR3 is 15 amino acids long. Germline CDR1 reads LGHNA; CDR2 reads YSLEER. The CDR3 is CASSKEVLGNSPLHF. CDR3 DNA sequence: TGCGCCAGCAGCAAGGAGGTCCTGGGTAATTCACCCCTCCACTTT.

The chain employs TRBV7-9 and TRBJ1-2, with a possible D match to TRBD1 (6 bases). Germline V gives CDR1 SEHNR, CDR2 FQNEAQ (reference sequence). The CDR3 loop spans 15 amino acids. The V end lost 5 bases, the J end lost 4 bases, and 17 bases lay between the germline ends. CDR3 in amino acids: CASSPTTGISYGYTF. In DNA, the CDR3 is TGTGCCAGCAGCCCTACTACAGGGATTAGCTATGGCTACACCTTC.

This chain uses TRBV13 with TRBJ2-1, with TRBD2 matching 10 bases. Germline V gene sequence: CDR1 PRHDT, CDR2 FYEKMQ (reference sequence). The V gene end was trimmed by 5 bases and the J gene end by 3 bases; junction bases not matched to a gene: 7. The CDR3 consists of 16 residues. CDR3 bases: TGTGCCAGCAGCGCCTTACTAGCGGGGCACTACAATGAGCAGTTCTTC. As protein: CASSALLAGHYNEQFF.

This clone was detected once. The chain carries TRBV27 and TRBJ2-7; 12 bases match TRBD1. CDR1 is MNHEY, CDR2 SMNVEV, per germline (reference sequence). Germline trimming cut 7 bases from V and 6 bases from J; bases unmatched to any gene: 7. The CDR3 runs 14 residues. The CDR3 loop reads CASTSRDRGREQYF. In DNA, the CDR3 is TGTGCCAGCACGTCCCGGGACAGGGGGCGCGAGCAGTACTTC.

This clone was picked up one time. The rearrangement links TRBV5-6 to TRBJ2-7; a weak D match, TRBD2 (6 bases). The CDR3 loop spans 15 amino acids. V was trimmed by 6 bases and J by 0 bases, leaving 16 bases between them. Germline V lookup: CDR1 SGHDT, CDR2 YYEEEE. CDR3 amino acids: CASTQKGLSSYEQYF. CDR3 sequence (DNA): TGTGCCAGCACACAAAAGGGACTCAGCTCCTACGAGCAGTACTTC.

CDR3 in DNA: TGTGCCAGCAGCTCATTAGCGGCGAGCTCCTACAATGAGCAGTTCTTC. Its translation: CASSSLAASSYNEQFF. The chain uses TRBV11-2 and TRBJ2-1; D is perhaps TRBD2 (6 bases). The CDR3 has 16 residues. From germline, CDR1 is SGHAT and CDR2 FQNNGV. V was shortened by 4 bases and J by 0 bases, with 13 bases between the two germline ends.

V usage is TRBV18 and J usage is TRBJ2-3; the match to TRBD1 covers 7 bases. The CDR3 extends over 14 amino acids. Per germline, CDR1 KGHSH and CDR2 LQKENI. J lost 5 bases, V lost 6 bases, and 8 bases had no gene match. CDR3 sequence: CASSPRGKGDTQYF. The CDR3 region has the DNA TGTGCCAGCTCGCCCAGGGGGAAGGGAGATACGCAGTATTTT. The complete variable domain, with remaining parts taken from reference TRBV18 and TRBJ2-3, reads NAGVMQNPRHLVRRRGQEARLRCSPMKGHSHVYWYRQLPEEGLKFMVYLQKENIIDESGMPKERFSAEFPKEGPSILRIQQVVRGDSAAYFCASSPRGKGDTQYFGPGTRLTVL.

V usage is TRBV29-1 and J usage is TRBJ2-7; the D is unclear. V gave up 1 base and J gave up 3 bases, with 13 bases separating them. This CDR3 contains 14 residues. Germline-derived CDR1 and CDR2 are SQVTM and ANQGSEA. DNA for the CDR3: TGCAGCGTTGAAGCTGGAGACGGGTTCTACGAGCAGTACTTC. It codes for CSVEAGDGFYEQYF.

The J gene is TRBJ1-6, the V gene TRBV9; D may be TRBD1 (6 bases). Germline CDR1 and CDR2: SGDLS and YYNGEE. This CDR3 comprises 15 residues. Trimming shortened V by 3 bases and J by 10 bases, and 17 bases separated the two germline ends. In DNA form, the CDR3 reads TGTGCCAGCAGCGCTGTAACAGGGAGACTATCACCCCTCCACTTT. Residues: CASSAVTGRLSPLHF.

This chain links TRBV18 with TRBJ1-4, with D tentatively TRBD1 (6 bases). Germline V gene data show CDR1 as KGHSH and CDR2 as LQKENI. V was cut by 3 bases and J by 0 bases, with 11 bases left in between. This CDR3 has 16 residues. The CDR3 bases are TGTGCCAGCTCACCCGACCACAGGGCAACTAATGAAAAACTGTTTTTT. Its translation is CASSPDHRATNEKLFF.

The chain combines TRBV5-6 with TRBJ1-3, with D possibly being TRBD1 (5 bases). Looked up from germline, CDR1 is SGHDT and CDR2 is YYEEEE. This CDR3 has 14 residues. V dropped 1 base and J dropped 4 bases, with 9 bases sitting between them. The CDR3 DNA sequence: TGTGCCAGCAGCTTGCCGGGACTGGGAAACACCATATATTTT. Protein sequence: CASSLPGLGNTIYF.

The chain joins TRBV5-1 to TRBJ2-2; D is uncertain. The germline V and J ends were trimmed by 0 bases and 1 base, with 7 bases remaining between them. This CDR3 is built from 15 residues. CDR1 and CDR2 from the germline V gene are SGHRS and YFSETQ. The CDR3 protein is CASSLVGGNTGELFF. CDR3 sequence (DNA): TGCGCCAGCAGCTTGGTCGGCGGGAACACCGGGGAGCTGTTTTTT.

This chain uses TRBV7-9 with TRBJ2-1; 8 bases are shared with TRBD1. Germline CDR1 reads SEHNR; CDR2 reads FQNEAQ (reference sequence). The CDR3 is 16 residues long. Trimming took 1 base from V and 7 from J; bases not matched to a gene: 9. The CDR3 reads CASSLDGTGASNEQFF. The CDR3 coding sequence is TGTGCCAGCAGCTTAGATGGGACAGGAGCATCTAATGAGCAGTTCTTC. Full variable domain (rest looked up from reference TRBV7-9 and TRBJ2-1): DTGVSQNPRHKITKRGQNVTFRCDPISEHNRLYWYRQTLGQGPEFLTYFQNEAQLEKSRLLSDRFSAERPKGSFSTLEIQRTEQGDSAMYLCASSLDGTGASNEQFFGPGTRLTVL.

Comments on this clone: At one boundary the junction diverges from the germline segment, which might be a read error. This sequence joins TRBV2 and TRBJ2-1, with D possibly TRBD1 on 6 matching bases. This CDR3 is built from 12 residues. Germline CDR1 reads SNHLY; CDR2 reads FYNNEI. This CDR3 is CASRLSGESRIF. The CDR3 coding sequence is TGTGCCAGCAGACTATCAGGGGAGAGTCGGATCTTC.

A few counts support this clone. V and J are TRBV7-9 and TRBJ1-5; D uncertain. This CDR3 has 15 amino acids. Looked up from germline, CDR1 is SEHNR and CDR2 is FQNEAQ (reference sequence). V lost 5 bases, J lost 1 base, and 12 bases lay in between. CDR3 region: CASSTTGISNQPQHF. CDR3 DNA: TGTGCCAGCAGCACCACGGGTATAAGCAATCAGCCCCAGCATTTT.

The chain couples TRBV5-4 to TRBJ2-3; 9 positions agree with TRBD1. This CDR3 is 14 amino acids long. Germline CDR1 reads SGHNT; CDR2 reads YYREEE (reference sequence). V was clipped by 4 bases and J by 5 bases; unmatched bases: 5. CDR3 in amino acids: CASSSRQGVDTQYF. Here the CDR3 DNA reads TGTGCCAGCAGCAGTAGACAGGGGGTAGATACGCAGTATTTT.

The V call is TRBV6-5, the J call TRBJ1-5; D unresolved. Germline CDR1 is MNHEY and CDR2 is SVGAGI. Trimming took off 3 bases at V and 3 bases at J, with 9 bases between the two ends. The length of the CDR3 is 14 residues. CDR3 sequence: CASSYTGANQPQHF. For the CDR3, the DNA is TGTGCCAGCAGTTATACGGGAGCCAATCAGCCCCAGCATTTT.

This clone was counted only a few times. This chain links TRBV25-1 with TRBJ2-2; no definite D call. The CDR3 is 10 residues long. V was shortened by 10 bases and J by 8 bases, with 8 bases between the two germline ends. CDR1 and CDR2 from the germline V gene are MGHDK and SYGVNS. Written as DNA, the CDR3 is TGTGCCACCCAGTTAGGGGAGCTGTTTTTT. This codes for CATQLGELFF.

J is TRBJ1-4 and V is TRBV7-2; 7 bases are shared with TRBD1. The CDR3 is 15 residues long. From germline, CDR1 is SGHTA and CDR2 FQGNSA. After removal of 5 bases from V and 8 bases from J, the junction contained 11 bases not matched to a gene. CDR3 sequence: CASSMGAGGGEKLFF. In DNA form, the CDR3 reads TGTGCCAGCAGCATGGGAGCAGGGGGAGGAGAAAAACTGTTTTTT.

The chain recombines TRBV4-1 with TRBJ2-2; possibly TRBD1 for D (7 bases). This CDR3 has 15 residues. V dropped 4 bases and J dropped 4 bases, with 13 bases sitting between them. Germline loops: CDR1 MGHRA, CDR2 YSYEKL. The CDR3 sequence is CASSPGGGGTGELFF. The CDR3 nucleotides read TGCGCCAGCAGCCCCGGAGGGGGCGGCACCGGGGAGCTGTTTTTT.

The chain carries TRBV7-6 and TRBJ2-7, with a tentative D call TRBD2 (5 bases). From germline, CDR1 is SGHVS and CDR2 FNYEAQ. The CDR3 is 15 amino acids. Between the trimmed V and J ends, which lost 2 bases and 1 base, there was a span of 12 bases. DNA for the CDR3: TGTGCCAGCAGCTTACGAGGGCCTGGATCCTACGAGCAGTACTTC. It is translated as CASSLRGPGSYEQYF.